A selection of T cell receptor beta chains follows, all from one sample in a study of regulatory T cells in long-lasting Graves disease. TCRdb passed the multiplex PCR reads through MiXCR, listing each CDR3 protein once. The table has hundreds of thousands of distinct CDR3 sequences, less than 25% seen once; the top ten hold 6.5% to 10%. The sequences come from peripheral blood mononuclear cells (PBMCs), collected when the disease was refractory, from a patient treated with antithyroid drugs. These receptor sequences come from a female donor with Graves disease. Both conserved end residues are trimmed from each CDR3.

j_call | v_call | cdr3_aa
TRBJ2-3 | TRBV27 | ASSWNLGDTQY
TRBJ1-2 | TRBV20-1 | SARDRDRGPYGYT
TRBJ1-5 | TRBV6-1 | ASGRDTDQPQH
TRBJ2-2 | TRBV6-1 | ASKSLEESTGVSDGELF
TRBJ1-6 | TRBV27 | ASSLFGESPLH
TRBJ2-5 | TRBV3-1 | ASSTARETQY
TRBJ1-2 | TRBV10-1 | ASRPAGTGAFLGGYT
TRBJ2-7 | TRBV29-1 | SVELDFSYEQY
TRBJ2-6 | TRBV28 | ASSFRDRGNNVLT
TRBJ2-2 | TRBV7-3 | ASSLMGTGELF
TRBJ1-2 | TRBV20-1 | SAGDRGRSYGYT
TRBJ1-1 | TRBV6-6 | ASSYSGQGLKAF
TRBJ2-3 | TRBV6-1 | ASSEDSPSRTDTQY
TRBJ2-7 | TRBV27 | ASSLSSGRKGEQY
TRBJ2-7 | TRBV30 | AWTLGAIAY
TRBJ2-7 | TRBV30 | AWGYLGDEQY
TRBJ2-1 | TRBV11-2 | ASSLTRGEQF
TRBJ2-7 | TRBV13 | ASSFGQGQTEQY
TRBJ1-2 | TRBV28 | ASTAGGVQGYT
TRBJ2-7 | TRBV5-6 | ASSRRSGNEQY
TRBJ2-4 | TRBV5-5 | ASSLILFRSSAKNIQY
TRBJ1-4 | TRBV5-1 | ASSLAVRGNEKLF
TRBJ2-1 | TRBV7-9 | ASSSDSVSLEQF
TRBJ2-7 | TRBV20-1 | SARDQGWSYEQY
TRBJ2-4 | TRBV5-1 | ASSLRQRLAKNIQY
TRBJ2-7 | TRBV4-3 | ASSDTGDDEQY
TRBJ1-6 | TRBV6-1 | ASSELNGSNSPLH
TRBJ2-7 | TRBV29-1 | SVRHRGSSYEQY
TRBJ1-1 | TRBV6-1 | ASSRKGMNTEAF
TRBJ2-7 | TRBV20-1 | SARVLGGPTSYEQY
TRBJ2-5 | TRBV6-2/TRBV6-3 | ASSPQYQTQY
TRBJ2-7 | TRBV28 | ASSLLYEQY
TRBJ1-1 | TRBV12-3/TRBV12-4 | ASSLGEVTEAF
TRBJ2-3 | TRBV14 | ASSQDTGGLGDTQY
TRBJ1-4 | TRBV6-1 | ASSVDRQRNEKLF
TRBJ2-1 | TRBV2 | ASSHLQAWREGSSYNEQF
TRBJ2-2 | TRBV27 | ASSPSDYTGELF
TRBJ2-1 | TRBV20-1 | SARGATGRKDGYDEQF
TRBJ1-5 | TRBV6-5 | ASSYNRDSNQPQH
TRBJ1-1 | TRBV20-1 | SARGSNTEAF
TRBJ1-2 | TRBV6-1 | ASSEGLGWINYGYT
TRBJ2-3 | TRBV28 | ASSLFTEWDTQY
TRBJ1-5 | TRBV6-1 | ASSPWTGDQPQH
TRBJ2-3 | TRBV20-1 | SAPPLGEGGTDTQY
TRBJ2-7 | TRBV28 | ASSPRTALGQY
. | TRBV20-1 | SARDTGTKIYEQY
TRBJ2-2 | TRBV27 | ASSWLSAGELF
TRBJ2-6 | TRBV12-3/TRBV12-4 | ASSPWTGPSSGANVLT
TRBJ1-6 | TRBV12-5 | ASGLDPGQGYFSSYNSPLH
TRBJ2-7 | TRBV29-1 | SVNSGGSYEQY
TRBJ2-2 | TRBV4-2 | ASSQGGETGELF
TRBJ2-5 | TRBV10-3 | AISAWREETQY
TRBJ2-7 | TRBV4-1 | ASSQVEGGLDEQY
TRBJ1-6 | TRBV4-1 | ASSQTARDSPRSPLH
TRBJ1-1 | TRBV18 | ASSHIRQSFENTEAF